This is a list of T cell receptor beta chains from one sample in a study of post-analysis software for immune sequencing data. TCRdb re-called the PCR reads with MiXCR, one entry per CDR3 protein. The sample includes 820,000 or so distinct CDR3 sequences, under 70% of them seen just once. The sample was blood. These receptors all come from a girl aged 10-17 years with multiple sclerosis. Both conserved end residues are part of each CDR3. The order of the fields is J gene, V gene, clone size, D gene, CDR3 protein, CDR3 DNA. The D gene is left open where the match is weak. The size of a clone is reported for some rows only, either as once, few or many, or as a class for expanded clones.

TRBJ2-5,TRBV5-1,few,-,CASSSDTREETQYF,TGCGCCAGCAGCTCCGACACGAGGGAAGAGACCCAGTACTTC
TRBJ2-7,TRBV27,-,-,CASSISGGTYEQYF,TGTGCCAGCAGCATCTCCGGGGGCACCTACGAGCAGTACTTC
TRBJ1-2,TRBV27,-,TRBD1,CASSLSQDRGNYGYTF,TGTGCCAGCAGTTTATCGCAGGACAGGGGGAACTATGGCTACACCTTC
TRBJ2-4,TRBV24-1,many,-,CATSDPLDNGNIQYF,TGTGCCACCAGTGACCCGCTGGACAACGGGAACATTCAGTACTTC
TRBJ2-7,TRBV7-9,few,-,CASSPTLYEQYF,TGTGCCAGCAGCCCGACATTATACGAGCAGTACTTC
TRBJ2-2,TRBV29-1,-,-,CSAGTRNTGELFF,TGCAGCGCTGGGACACGGAACACCGGGGAGCTGTTTTTT
TRBJ2-3,TRBV6-5,-,-,CASQDGDTQYF,TGTGCCTCACAGGATGGGGATACGCAGTATTTT
TRBJ2-5,TRBV20-1,few,-,CSASGLFEETQYF,TGCAGTGCTAGCGGCTTGTTCGAAGAGACCCAGTACTTC
TRBJ2-1,TRBV11-2,once,TRBD1,CASSNQGDPTYNEQFF,TGTGCCAGCAGTAACCAGGGGGACCCTACCTACAATGAGCAGTTCTTC
TRBJ1-1,TRBV5-1,-,TRBD1,CASSLEVRGLTEAFF,TGCGCCAGCAGCTTGGAAGTCAGGGGGCTCACTGAAGCTTTCTTT
TRBJ2-7,TRBV6-5,-,-,CASSKPGRMKYEQYF,TGTGCCAGCAGTAAACCGGGACGGATGAAATACGAGCAGTACTTC
TRBJ2-2,TRBV7-9,-,-,CASSRGPNTGELFF,TGTGCCAGCAGTAGAGGACCGAACACCGGGGAGCTGTTTTTT
TRBJ2-1,TRBV20-1,few,TRBD1,CSAGTGGYNEQFF,TGCAGTGCCGGGACAGGGGGCTACAATGAGCAGTTCTTC
TRBJ2-5,TRBV6-2/TRBV6-3,-,-,CASSYSYLAGETQYF,TGTGCCAGCAGTTACTCATACCTAGCCGGAGAGACCCAGTACTTC